This entry features one T cell receptor (beta chain) sequence. Its antigen remains unidentified. Base-call qualities are not available, and no considerably larger clone is one nucleotide away. Sample time point, as interpreted from the label and publication: about 28 days (+/-7) after the second vaccine dose. Because spike-specific TCR depth and breadth did not differ between the two schedules, AZD1222 recipients who got a second dose at roughly 4 weeks were pooled with those who got a second dose at roughly 12 weeks. The vaccinee samples were drawn from two UK trials, COV001 and COV002, one of which was a single-blind randomized controlled phase 2/3 trial testing AZD1222 (ChAdOx1 nCoV-19) in healthy adults. Trial participant PBMC samples were collected at day 0 and day 28 after the second dose for TCRbeta chain sequencing. The CDR3 regions of human TCRbeta chains were analyzed by immunosequencing. As for the authors' bioinformatics: TCRs in the repertoires were matched against a reference library of SARS-CoV-2-specific TCRs that had been generated with the MIRA antigen-specificity platform. Breadth meant the fraction of unique TCRs that were SARS-CoV-2-associated, whereas depth meant the fraction of total T cells that were SARS-CoV-2-associated. Using the MIRA data, every spike-specific TCR was mapped to the spike region that the TCR reacted to and assigned to either a CD4 or a CD8 class. Log10-transformed breadth and depth values were compared by one-way ANOVA with Sidak's multiple comparisons tests. This is the immuneACCESS table as TCRdb keeps it, with only in-frame sequences that have V and J called. A part of the clones is gone; compared with another copy, unresolved V genes explain less than half, and the rest is unexplained. Clonal size and the V and J genes are those of that table, whereas D and trimming came from the DNA. The sample profile shows over 140,000 clones; about 92% of them were found once. The top ten constitute approximately 3.8% of the sample.

The germline V gene specifies LGHNT as CDR1 and FRNRAP as CDR2. Its CDR3 holds 16 amino acids, cysteine through phenylalanine. The only DNA kept is the CDR3, 48 bases in frame from the first base. V drops 0 bases and J drops 0 bases, leaving 8 bases in between. The entry originates in a study of T cell responses to AZD1222 COVID-19 vaccine (dated by TCRdb to 2020 to 2022). Regarding the study in general: TCR sequencing was performed for more than 230 trial participants, of whom 200 to 220 were given two doses of AZD1222 and around 25 were given two doses of MenACWY control vaccine. Trial participants were enrolled by age into 18-55, 56-69 and 70-plus year subgroups, with around 150, 28 and 57 TCR-sequenced participants respectively. What the work shows at the level of the full study, not this receptor alone: The 56-69-year group was small, and its depth increase did not reach significance, likely because of low power. Conclusions about previously exposed vaccinees are limited because only a handful of AZD1222 recipients were SARS-CoV-2 seropositive at baseline. Spike-specific TCR breadth and depth rose significantly after two AZD1222 doses compared with day 0 and with MenACWY recipients. Because no samples from the day 14 peak response were available, repertoires could be characterized only after the peak T cell response. The vaccine-associated CD4 TCRs covered the entire spike protein, and the dominant responses fell in regions 160-218 and 743-854. Reportedly, almost half of the unique spike-specific TCRs recognized epitopes lying outside the regions that are mutated in the B.1.351 and B.1.1.7 variants. Participants were mostly white British and included more females than males, and it was suggested by the authors that clonal diversity may have been underestimated.

The sequence links TRBV12-5 to TRBJ2-2; the D segment could be TRBD1, given 5 matching bases. The receptor comes from an adult who received the AZD1222 COVID-19 vaccine. Sequencing used peripheral blood, obtained 28 days after the second AZD1222 dose. The sequence in DNA is TGTGCTAGTGGTTTGGTACAGGCATCGAACACCGGGGAGCTGTTTTTT. Its product reads: CASGLVQASNTGELFF.